This T cell receptor (beta chain) is from a study of human T cells and chemical hapten exposure. About the study: Donors were sensitized with 2% DPC on the upper inner arm. Minor pooled library volume differences mainly drove per-sample TCR yield variation.

Germline values: CDR1 SGHRS, CDR2 YFSETQ. The CDR3 spans 15 residues. V lost 3 bases to trimming and J lost 3 bases, with 14 bases between them. TCRdb redid the calling of the RACE reads with MiXCR, one entry per CDR3 protein. The sample shows more than 70,000 distinct CDR3 sequences, around a tenth of them seen only once. This clonotype was detected only a few times. Indicated time point: patch test 2, 6 weeks after DPC sensitization. Indicated treatment: therapeutic diphenylcyclopropenone sensitization with weekly scalp DPC. This sequence was found in a man aged 18 to 30 with alopecia areata. Some clones in this sample may be carry-over from other donors' samples. Here the sequenced sample was whole blood, taken in connection with sensitization to the hapten diphenylcyclopropenone (DPC). V gene TRBV5-1 combines with J gene TRBJ2-3, with D possibly matching TRBD1 (5 bases). The CDR3 loop is CASSSPRAGTDTQYF. The CDR3 nucleotides are TGCGCCAGCAGCTCACCCAGGGCCGGAACAGATACGCAGTATTTT.